This T cell receptor (beta chain) appears in the sequencing data of a study of OX40 agonist ivuxolimab in advanced cancers. Profiled with immunoSEQ multiplex PCR; TCRdb holds only in-frame clones, not every one. The sample has 50,000 or so clones, around 79% seen once; the top ten hold over 7%. Germline V CDR1 and CDR2: SNHLY, FYNNEI. The ends were cut back, 2 bases at V and 15 bases at J, with 20 bases in the middle. The CDR3 is made up of 14 amino acids. This chain links TRBV2 with TRBJ2-1; D is possibly TRBD1 or TRBD2 (7 bases each). The receptor's source is an adult with an advanced solid tumor such as melanoma, head and neck, liver or kidney cancer. Material: CD4+ or CD8+ T cells sorted from blood, obtained in a trial of the OX40 agonist ivuxolimab. DNA of the CDR3: TGTGCCAGCAGTGAAATCGGTCAGGGGGGAGGGTGGTTCTTC. Protein product: CASSEIGQGGGWFF.